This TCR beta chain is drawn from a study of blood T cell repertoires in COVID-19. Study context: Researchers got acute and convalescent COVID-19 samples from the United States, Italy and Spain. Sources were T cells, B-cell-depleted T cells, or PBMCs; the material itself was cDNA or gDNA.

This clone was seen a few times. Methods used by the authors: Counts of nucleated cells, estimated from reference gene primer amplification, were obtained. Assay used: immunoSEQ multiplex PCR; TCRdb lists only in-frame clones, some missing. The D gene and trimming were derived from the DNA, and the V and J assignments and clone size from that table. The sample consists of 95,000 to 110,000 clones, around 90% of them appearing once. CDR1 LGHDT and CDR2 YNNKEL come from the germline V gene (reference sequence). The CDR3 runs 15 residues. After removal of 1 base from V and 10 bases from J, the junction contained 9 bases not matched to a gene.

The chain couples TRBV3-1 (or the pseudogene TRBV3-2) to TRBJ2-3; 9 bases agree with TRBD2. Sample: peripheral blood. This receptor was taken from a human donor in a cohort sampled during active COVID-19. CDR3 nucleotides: TGTGCCAGCAGCCAAGGCGGGAGGGCCTTGGGGGCGCAGTATTTT. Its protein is CASSQGGRALGAQYF.